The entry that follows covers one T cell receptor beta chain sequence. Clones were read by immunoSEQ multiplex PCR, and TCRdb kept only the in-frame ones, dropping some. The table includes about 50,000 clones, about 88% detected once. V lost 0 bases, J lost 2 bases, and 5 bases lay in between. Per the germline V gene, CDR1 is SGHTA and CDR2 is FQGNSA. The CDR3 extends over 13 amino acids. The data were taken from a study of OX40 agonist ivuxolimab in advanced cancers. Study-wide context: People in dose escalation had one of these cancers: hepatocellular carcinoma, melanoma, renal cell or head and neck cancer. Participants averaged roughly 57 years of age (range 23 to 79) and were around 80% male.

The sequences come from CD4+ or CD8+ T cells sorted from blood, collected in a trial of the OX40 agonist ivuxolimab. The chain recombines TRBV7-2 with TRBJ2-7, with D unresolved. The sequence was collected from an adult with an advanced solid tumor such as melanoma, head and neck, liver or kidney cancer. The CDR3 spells CASSLARTYEQYF. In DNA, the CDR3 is TGTGCCAGCAGCTTAGCCAGGACCTACGAGCAGTACTTC.